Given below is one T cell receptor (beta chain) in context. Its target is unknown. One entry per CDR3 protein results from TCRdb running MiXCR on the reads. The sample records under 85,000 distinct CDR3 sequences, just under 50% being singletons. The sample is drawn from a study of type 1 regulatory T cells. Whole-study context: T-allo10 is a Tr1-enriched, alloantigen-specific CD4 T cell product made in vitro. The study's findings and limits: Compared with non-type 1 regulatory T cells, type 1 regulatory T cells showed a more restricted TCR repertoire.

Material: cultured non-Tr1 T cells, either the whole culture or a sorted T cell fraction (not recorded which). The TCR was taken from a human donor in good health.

The CDR3 sequence is CASSLGTVGNTEAFF. For the CDR3, the DNA is TGCGCCAGCAGCTTGGGGACAGTGGGGAACACTGAAGCTTTCTTT. The chain uses TRBV5-1 and TRBJ1-1; perhaps TRBD1 as D (6 bases). This CDR3 has 15 amino acids. Germline values: CDR1 SGHRS, CDR2 YFSETQ. Trimming pared 0 bases from V and 1 base from J, leaving 10 bases between.